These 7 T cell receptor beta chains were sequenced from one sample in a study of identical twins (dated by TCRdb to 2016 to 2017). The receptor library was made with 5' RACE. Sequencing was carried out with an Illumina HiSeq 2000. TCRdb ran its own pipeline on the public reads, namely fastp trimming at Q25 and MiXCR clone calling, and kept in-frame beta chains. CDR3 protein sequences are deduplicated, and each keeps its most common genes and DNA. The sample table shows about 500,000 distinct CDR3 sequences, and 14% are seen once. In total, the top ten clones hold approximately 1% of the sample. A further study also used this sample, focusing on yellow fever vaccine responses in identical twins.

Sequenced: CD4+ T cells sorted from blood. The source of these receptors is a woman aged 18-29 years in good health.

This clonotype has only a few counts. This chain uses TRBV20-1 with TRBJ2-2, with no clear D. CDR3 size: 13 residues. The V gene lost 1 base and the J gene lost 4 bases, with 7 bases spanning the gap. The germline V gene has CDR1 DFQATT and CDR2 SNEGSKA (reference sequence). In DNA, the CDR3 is TGCAGTGCTAGAGGAGCTACCACCGGGGAGCTGTTTTTT. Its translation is CSARGATTGELFF.

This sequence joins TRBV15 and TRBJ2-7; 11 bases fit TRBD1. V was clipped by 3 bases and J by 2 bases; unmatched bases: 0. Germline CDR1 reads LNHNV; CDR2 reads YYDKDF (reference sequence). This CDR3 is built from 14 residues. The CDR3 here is CATSRGQGAYEQYF. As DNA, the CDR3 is TGTGCCACCAGCAGGGGACAGGGGGCCTACGAGCAGTACTTC.

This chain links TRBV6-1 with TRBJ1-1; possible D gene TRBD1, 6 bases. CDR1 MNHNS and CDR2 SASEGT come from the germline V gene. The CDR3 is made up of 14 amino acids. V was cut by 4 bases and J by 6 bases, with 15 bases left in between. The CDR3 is CASSGEGGIPEAFF. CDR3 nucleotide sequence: TGTGCCAGCAGTGGGGAGGGGGGAATCCCTGAAGCTTTCTTT.

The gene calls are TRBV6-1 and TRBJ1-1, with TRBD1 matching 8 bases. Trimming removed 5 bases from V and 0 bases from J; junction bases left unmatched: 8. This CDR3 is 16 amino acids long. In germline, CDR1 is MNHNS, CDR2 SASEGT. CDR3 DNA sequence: TGTGCCAGCAGTCCAGGGACAGGCCTAATGAACACTGAAGCTTTCTTT. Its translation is CASSPGTGLMNTEAFF.

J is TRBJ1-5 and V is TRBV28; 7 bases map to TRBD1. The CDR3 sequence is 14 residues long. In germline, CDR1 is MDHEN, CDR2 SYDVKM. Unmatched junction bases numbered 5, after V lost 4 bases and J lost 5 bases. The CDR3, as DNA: TGTGCCAGCAGTTGGGGACAGTTAGATCAGCCCCAGCATTTT. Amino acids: CASSWGQLDQPQHF.

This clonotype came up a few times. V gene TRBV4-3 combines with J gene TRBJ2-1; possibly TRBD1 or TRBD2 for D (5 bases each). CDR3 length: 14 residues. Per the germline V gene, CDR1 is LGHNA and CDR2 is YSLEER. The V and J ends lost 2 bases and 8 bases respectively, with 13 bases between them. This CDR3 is CASSQSGAGDEQFF. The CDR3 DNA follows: TGCGCCAGCAGCCAATCCGGGGCTGGGGATGAGCAGTTCTTC.

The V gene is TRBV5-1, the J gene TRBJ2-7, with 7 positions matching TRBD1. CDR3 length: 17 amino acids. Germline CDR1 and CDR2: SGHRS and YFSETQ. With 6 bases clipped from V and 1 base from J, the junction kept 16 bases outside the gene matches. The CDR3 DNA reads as TGCGCCAGCAACTCCGGGACAGTACCTACGACTTCCTACGAGCAGTACTTC. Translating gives CASNSGTVPTTSYEQYF.